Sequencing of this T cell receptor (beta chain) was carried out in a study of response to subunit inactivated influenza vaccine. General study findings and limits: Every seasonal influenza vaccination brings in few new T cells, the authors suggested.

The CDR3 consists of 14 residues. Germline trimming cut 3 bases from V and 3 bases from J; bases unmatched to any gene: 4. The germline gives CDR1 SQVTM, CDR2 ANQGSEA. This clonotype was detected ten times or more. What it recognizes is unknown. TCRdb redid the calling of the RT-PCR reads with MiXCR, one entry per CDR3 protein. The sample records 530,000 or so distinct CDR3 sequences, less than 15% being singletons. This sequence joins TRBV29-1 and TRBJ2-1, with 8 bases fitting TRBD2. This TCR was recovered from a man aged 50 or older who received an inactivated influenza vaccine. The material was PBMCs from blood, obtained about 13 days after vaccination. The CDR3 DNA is TGCAGCGTTGATCGGGGGGGTTTCTACAATGAGCAGTTCTTC. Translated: CSVDRGGFYNEQFF.